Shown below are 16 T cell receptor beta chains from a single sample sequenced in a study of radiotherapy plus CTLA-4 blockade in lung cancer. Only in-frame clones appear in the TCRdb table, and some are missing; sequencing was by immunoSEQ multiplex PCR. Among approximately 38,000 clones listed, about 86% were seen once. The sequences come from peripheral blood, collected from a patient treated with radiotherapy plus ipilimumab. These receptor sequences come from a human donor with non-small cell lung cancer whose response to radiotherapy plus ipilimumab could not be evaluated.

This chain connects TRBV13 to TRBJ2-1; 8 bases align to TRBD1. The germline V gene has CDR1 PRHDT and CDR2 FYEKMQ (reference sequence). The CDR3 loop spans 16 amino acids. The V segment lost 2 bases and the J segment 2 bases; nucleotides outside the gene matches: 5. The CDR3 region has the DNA TGTGCCAGCAGCTTAAGCAGGGGGCTGACCTACAATGAGCAGTTCTTC. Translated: CASSLSRGLTYNEQFF.

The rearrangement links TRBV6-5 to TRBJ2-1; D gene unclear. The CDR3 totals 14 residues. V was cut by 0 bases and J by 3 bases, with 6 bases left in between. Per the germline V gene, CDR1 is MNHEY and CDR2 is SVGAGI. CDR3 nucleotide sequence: TGTGCCAGCAGTTACTCCGACAACTACAATGAGCAGTTCTTC. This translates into CASSYSDNYNEQFF.

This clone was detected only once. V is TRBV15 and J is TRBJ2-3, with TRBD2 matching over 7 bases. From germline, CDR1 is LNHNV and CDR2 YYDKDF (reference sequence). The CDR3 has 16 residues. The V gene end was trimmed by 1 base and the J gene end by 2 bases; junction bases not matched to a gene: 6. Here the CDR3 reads CATSRVVGGSTDTQYF. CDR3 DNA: TGTGCCACCAGCAGAGTTGTCGGGGGGTCCACAGATACGCAGTATTTT.

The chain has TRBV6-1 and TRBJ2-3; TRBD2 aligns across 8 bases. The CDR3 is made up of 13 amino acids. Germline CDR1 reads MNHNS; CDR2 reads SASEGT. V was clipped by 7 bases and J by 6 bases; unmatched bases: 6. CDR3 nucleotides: TGTGCCAGCACGGGACTAGTCACCGATACGCAGTATTTT. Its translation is CASTGLVTDTQYF.

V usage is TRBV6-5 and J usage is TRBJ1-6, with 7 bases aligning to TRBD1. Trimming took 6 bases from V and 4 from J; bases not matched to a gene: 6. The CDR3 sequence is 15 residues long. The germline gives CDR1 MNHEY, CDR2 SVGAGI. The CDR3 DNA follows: TGTGCCAGCAGGACCCGACAGGGTTATAATTCACCCCTCCACTTT. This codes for CASRTRQGYNSPLHF.

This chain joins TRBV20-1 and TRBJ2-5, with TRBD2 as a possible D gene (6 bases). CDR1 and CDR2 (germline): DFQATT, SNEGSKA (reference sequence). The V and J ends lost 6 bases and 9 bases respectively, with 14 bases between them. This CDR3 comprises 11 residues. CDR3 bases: TGCAGTGCCGAGCCGTCGGGGGCCCAGTACTTC. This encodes CSAEPSGAQYF.

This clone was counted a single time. The CDR3 nucleotides read TGTGCCAGCAGCCCGGACAGGGGGGTCAATCAGCCCCAGCATTTT. Its protein product is CASSPDRGVNQPQHF. The J gene is TRBJ1-5, the V gene TRBV5-6; TRBD1 matches 10 bases. The germline CDR1 and CDR2 sequences are SGHDT and YYEEEE. V lost 4 bases, J lost 3 bases, and 4 bases stayed unmatched. There are 15 residues in the CDR3.

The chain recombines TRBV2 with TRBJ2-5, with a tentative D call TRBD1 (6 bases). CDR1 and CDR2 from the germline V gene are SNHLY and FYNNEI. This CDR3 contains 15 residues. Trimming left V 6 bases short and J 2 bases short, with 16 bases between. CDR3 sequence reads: CASSRDNGKQETQYF. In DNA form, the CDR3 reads TGTGCCAGCAGCCGGGACAATGGAAAGCAAGAGACCCAGTACTTC.

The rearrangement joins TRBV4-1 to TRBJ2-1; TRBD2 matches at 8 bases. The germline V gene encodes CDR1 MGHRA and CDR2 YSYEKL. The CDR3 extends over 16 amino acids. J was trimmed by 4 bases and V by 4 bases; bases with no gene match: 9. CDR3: CASSPAGSGMYNEQFF. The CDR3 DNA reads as TGCGCCAGCAGCCCCGCCGGTAGCGGGATGTACAATGAGCAGTTCTTC.

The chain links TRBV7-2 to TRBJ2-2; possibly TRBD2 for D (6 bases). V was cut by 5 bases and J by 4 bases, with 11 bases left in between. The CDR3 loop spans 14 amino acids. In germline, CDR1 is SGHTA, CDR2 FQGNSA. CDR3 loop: CASSQRAGTGELFF. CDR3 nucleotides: TGTGCCAGCAGCCAGCGGGCGGGCACCGGGGAGCTGTTTTTT.

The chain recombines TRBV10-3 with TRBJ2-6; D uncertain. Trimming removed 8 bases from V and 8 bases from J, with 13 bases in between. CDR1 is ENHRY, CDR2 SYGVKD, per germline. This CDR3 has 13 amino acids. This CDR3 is CAIGQALPNVLTF. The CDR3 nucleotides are TGTGCCATCGGGCAGGCCCTACCCAACGTCCTGACTTTC.

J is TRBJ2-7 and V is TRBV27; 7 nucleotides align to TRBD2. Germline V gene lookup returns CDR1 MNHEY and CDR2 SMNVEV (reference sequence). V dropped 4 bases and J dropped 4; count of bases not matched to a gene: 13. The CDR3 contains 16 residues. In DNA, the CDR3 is TGTGCCAGCAGTTCTCGTCCGGGGGGAATGATATACGAGCAGTACTTC. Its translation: CASSSRPGGMIYEQYF.

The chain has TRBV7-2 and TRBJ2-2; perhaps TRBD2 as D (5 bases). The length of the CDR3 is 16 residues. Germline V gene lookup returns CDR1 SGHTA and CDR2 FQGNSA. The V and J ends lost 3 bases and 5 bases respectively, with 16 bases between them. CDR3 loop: CASSLGSLEITGELFF. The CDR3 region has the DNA TGTGCCAGCAGCTTGGGCTCACTAGAAATAACCGGGGAGCTGTTTTTT.

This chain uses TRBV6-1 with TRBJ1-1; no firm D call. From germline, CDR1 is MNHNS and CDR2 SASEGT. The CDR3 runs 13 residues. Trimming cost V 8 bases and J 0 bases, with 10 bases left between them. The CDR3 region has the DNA TGTGCCAGCGGACTGATCATGAACACTGAAGCTTTCTTT. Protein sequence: CASGLIMNTEAFF.

CDR3 loop: CASSLDFWLAGGSSYNEQFF. The CDR3 DNA follows: TGTGCCAGCAGCTTAGATTTTTGGCTAGCGGGGGGGAGCTCCTACAATGAGCAGTTCTTC. This chain uses TRBV11-2 with TRBJ2-1, with 12 nucleotides matching TRBD2. The junction had 9 bases not matched to a gene; V was cut back by 0 bases and J by 0 bases. Per the germline V gene, CDR1 is SGHAT and CDR2 is FQNNGV. The CDR3 loop spans 20 amino acids.

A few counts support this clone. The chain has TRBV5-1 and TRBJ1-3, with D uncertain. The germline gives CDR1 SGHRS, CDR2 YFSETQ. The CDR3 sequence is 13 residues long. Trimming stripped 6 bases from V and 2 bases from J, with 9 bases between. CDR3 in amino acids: CASTRETGNTIYF. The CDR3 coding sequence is TGCGCCAGCACCCGGGAGACTGGAAACACCATATATTTT.